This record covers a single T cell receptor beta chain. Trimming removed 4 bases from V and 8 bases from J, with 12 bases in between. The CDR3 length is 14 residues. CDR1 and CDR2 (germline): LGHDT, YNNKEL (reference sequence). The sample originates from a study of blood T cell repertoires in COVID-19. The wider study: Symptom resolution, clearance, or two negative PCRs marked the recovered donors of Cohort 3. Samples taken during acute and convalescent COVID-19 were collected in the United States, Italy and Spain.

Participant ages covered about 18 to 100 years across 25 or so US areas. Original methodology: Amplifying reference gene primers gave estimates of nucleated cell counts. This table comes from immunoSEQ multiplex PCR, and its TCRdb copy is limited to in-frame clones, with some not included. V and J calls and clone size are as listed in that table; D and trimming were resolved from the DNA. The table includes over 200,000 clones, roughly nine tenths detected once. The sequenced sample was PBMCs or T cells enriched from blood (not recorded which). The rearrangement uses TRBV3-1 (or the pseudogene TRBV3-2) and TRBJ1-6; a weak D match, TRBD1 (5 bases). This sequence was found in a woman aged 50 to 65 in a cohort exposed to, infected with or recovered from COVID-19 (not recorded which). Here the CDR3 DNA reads TGTGCCAGCAGCCCCCGACAGAGCGATTCACCCCTCCACTTT. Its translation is CASSPRQSDSPLHF.